This T cell receptor (beta chain) is from a study of blood T cell repertoires in COVID-19. The overall study: The samples span acute and convalescent COVID-19 from the United States, Italy and Spain.

Participant age was roughly 18 to 95 years, and participants resided in about two dozen US areas. V was clipped by 5 bases and J by 4 bases, with 14 bases between them. The germline CDR1 and CDR2 sequences are MDHEN and SYDVKM. The CDR3 is 14 amino acids. Methods used by the authors: The assay estimated nucleated cells by amplifying reference gene primers. Profiling relied on immunoSEQ multiplex PCR, and the TCRdb table lists in-frame clones only, not all of them. The V and J calls and clone size were taken over from that table, and D and trimming were inferred from the DNA. The table includes about 260,000 clones, approximately 90% detected once.

Sequenced input: PBMCs or T cells enriched from blood (not recorded which). This receptor was taken from a man over 45 who had been exposed to COVID-19. The chain joins TRBV28 to TRBJ1-2, with D possibly being TRBD1 (5 bases). The CDR3 DNA is TGTGCCAGCAGTATCCCGGGGGGGGGCTATGGCTACACCTTC. Amino acid sequence: CASSIPGGGYGYTF.